Included here is one T cell receptor beta chain sequence, with context. The antigen remains unidentified. Germline lookup yields CDR1 MGHRA and CDR2 YSYEKL. V was pared by 1 base and J by 4 bases, with 2 bases of the junction left unmatched. The CDR3 runs 14 residues. In TCRdb, the RACE reads were re-called with MiXCR into one record per CDR3 protein. The profile shows about 120,000 distinct CDR3 sequences, about 13% of them singletons. These data are taken from a study of human T cells and chemical hapten exposure. General observations from the study: Donors, who had alopecia, may show an immune response that differs from healthy people's.

Time point here: patch test 1, 2 weeks after DPC sensitization. Indicated treatment: therapeutic diphenylcyclopropenone sensitization with weekly scalp DPC. This clonotype originated in a man between 18 and 35 years old with alopecia areata. Some clones in this sample may be carry-over from other donors' samples. The material sequenced was whole blood, taken in connection with sensitization to the hapten diphenylcyclopropenone (DPC). This chain uses TRBV4-1 with TRBJ2-7; 9 bases line up with TRBD1. The CDR3 is CASSQAGTGYEQYF. The CDR3 region has the DNA TGCGCCAGCAGCCAAGCCGGGACAGGGTACGAGCAGTACTTC.